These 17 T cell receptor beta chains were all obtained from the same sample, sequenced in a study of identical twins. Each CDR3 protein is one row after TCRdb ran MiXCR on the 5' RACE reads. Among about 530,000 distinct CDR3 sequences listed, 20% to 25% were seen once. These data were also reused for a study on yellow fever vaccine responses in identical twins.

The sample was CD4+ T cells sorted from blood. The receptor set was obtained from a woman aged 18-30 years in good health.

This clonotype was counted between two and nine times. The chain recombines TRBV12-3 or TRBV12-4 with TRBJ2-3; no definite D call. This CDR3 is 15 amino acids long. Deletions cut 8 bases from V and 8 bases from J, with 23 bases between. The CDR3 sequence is CASSLVDPASSTQYF. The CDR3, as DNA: TGTGCCAGCTCCTTGGTGGACCCTGCCTCGAGTACGCAGTATTTT.

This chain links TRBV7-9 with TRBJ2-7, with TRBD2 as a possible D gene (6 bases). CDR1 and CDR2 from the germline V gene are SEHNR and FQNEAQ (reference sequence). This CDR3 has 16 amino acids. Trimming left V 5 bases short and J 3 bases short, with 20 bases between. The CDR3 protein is CASSRAGTLGIYEQYF. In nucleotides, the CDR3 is TGTGCCAGCAGCCGGGCGGGGACCTTGGGCATCTACGAGCAGTACTTC.

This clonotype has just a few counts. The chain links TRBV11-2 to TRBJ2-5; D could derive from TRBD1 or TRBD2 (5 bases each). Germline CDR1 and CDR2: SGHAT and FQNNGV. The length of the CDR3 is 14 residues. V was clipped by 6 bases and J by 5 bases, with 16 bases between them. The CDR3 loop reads CASRQGSGRETQYF. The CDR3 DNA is TGTGCCAGCAGGCAGGGCAGCGGACGGGAGACCCAGTACTTC.

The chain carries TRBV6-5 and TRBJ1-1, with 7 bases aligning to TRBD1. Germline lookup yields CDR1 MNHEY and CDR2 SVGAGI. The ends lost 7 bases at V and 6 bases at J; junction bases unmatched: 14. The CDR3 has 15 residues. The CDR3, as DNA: TGTGCCAGCATTAAACAGGGGAGCGGGAGCGCTGAAGCTTTCTTT. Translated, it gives CASIKQGSGSAEAFF.

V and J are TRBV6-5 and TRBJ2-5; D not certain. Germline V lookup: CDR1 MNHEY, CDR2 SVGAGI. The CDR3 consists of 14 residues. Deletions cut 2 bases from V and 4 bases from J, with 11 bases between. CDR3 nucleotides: TGTGCCAGCAGTTACGATACGTGGGCAGAGACCCAGTACTTC. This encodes CASSYDTWAETQYF.

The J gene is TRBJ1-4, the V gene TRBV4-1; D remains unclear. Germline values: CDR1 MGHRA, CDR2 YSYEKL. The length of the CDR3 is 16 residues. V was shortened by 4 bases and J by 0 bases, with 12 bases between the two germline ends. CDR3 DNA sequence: TGCGCCAGCAGCCTTAGTCGCACAGCAACTAATGAAAAACTGTTTTTT. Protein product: CASSLSRTATNEKLFF.

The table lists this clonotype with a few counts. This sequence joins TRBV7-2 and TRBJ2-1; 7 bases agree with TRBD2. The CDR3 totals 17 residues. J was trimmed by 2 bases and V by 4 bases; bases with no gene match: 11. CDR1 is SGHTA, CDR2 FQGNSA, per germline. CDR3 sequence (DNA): TGTGCCAGCAGCTCCTCAAGGAGCGCGGGAGCCTACAATGAGCAGTTCTTC. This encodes CASSSSRSAGAYNEQFF.

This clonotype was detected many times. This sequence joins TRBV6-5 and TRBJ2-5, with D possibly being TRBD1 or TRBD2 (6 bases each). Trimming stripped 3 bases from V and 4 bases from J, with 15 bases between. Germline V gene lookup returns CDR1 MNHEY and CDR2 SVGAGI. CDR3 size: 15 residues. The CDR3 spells CASSYSGARGETQYF. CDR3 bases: TGTGCCAGCAGTTATTCGGGGGCAAGAGGAGAGACCCAGTACTTC.

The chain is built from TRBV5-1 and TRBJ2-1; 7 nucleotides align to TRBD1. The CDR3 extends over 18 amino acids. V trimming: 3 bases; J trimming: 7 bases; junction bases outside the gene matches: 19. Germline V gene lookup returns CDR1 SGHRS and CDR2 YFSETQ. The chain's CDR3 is CASSYLAFLGQKNNEQFF. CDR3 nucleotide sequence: TGCGCCAGCAGCTACTTGGCGTTCTTGGGACAGAAGAATAATGAGCAGTTCTTC. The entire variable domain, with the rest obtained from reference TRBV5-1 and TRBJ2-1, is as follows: KAGVTQTPRYLIKTRGQQVTLSCSPISGHRSVSWYQQTPGQGLQFLFEYFSETQRNKGNFPGRFSGRQFSNSRSEMNVSTLELGDSALYLCASSYLAFLGQKNNEQFFGPGTRLTVL.

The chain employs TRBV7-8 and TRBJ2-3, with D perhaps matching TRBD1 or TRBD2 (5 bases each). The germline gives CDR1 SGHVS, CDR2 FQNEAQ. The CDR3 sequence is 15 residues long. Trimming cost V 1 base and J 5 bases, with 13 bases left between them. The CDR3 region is CASSLVTRGQDTQYF. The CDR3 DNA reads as TGTGCCAGCAGCTTAGTTACTAGGGGTCAAGATACGCAGTATTTT.

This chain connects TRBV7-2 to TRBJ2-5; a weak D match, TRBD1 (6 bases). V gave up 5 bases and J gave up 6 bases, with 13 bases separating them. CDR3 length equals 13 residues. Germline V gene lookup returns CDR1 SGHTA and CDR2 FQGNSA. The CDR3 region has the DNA TGTGCCAGCAGCCCCCTCCGGGACAAGACCCAGTACTTC. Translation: CASSPLRDKTQYF.

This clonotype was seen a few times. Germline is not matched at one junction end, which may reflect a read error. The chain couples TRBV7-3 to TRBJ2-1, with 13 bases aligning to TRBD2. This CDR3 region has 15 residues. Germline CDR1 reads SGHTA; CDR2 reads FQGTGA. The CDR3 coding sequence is TGTGCCAGCAGCCCCTCCGGGACTAGCGGGACTCATCCTGATTTC. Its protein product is CASSPSGTSGTHPDF.

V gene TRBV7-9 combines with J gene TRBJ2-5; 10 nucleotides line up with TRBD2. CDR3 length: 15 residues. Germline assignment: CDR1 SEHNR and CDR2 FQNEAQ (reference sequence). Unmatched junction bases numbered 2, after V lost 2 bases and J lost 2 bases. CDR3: CASSLLLAGQETQYF. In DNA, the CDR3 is TGTGCCAGCAGCTTACTACTAGCGGGACAAGAGACCCAGTACTTC.

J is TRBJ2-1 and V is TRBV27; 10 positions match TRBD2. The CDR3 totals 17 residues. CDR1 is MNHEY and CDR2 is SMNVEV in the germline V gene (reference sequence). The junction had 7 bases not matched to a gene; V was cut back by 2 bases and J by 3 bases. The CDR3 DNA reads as TGTGCCAGCAGTTTACCCGAACTAGCGGGGATCTACAATGAGCAGTTCTTC. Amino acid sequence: CASSLPELAGIYNEQFF.

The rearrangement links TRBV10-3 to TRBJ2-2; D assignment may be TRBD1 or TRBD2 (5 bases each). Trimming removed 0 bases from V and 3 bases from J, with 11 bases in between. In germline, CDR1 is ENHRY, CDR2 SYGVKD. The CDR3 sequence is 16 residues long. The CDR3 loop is CAISESFRDDTGELFF. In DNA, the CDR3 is TGTGCCATCAGTGAGTCGTTCAGGGACGACACCGGGGAGCTGTTTTTT.

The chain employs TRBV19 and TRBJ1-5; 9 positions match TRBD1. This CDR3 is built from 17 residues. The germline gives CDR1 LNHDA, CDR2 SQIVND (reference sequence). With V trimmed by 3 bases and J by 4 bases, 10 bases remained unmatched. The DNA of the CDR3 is TGTGCCAGTAGTATTGCCCCCGGGACAGGGCCTAATCAGCCCCAGCATTTT. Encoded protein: CASSIAPGTGPNQPQHF.

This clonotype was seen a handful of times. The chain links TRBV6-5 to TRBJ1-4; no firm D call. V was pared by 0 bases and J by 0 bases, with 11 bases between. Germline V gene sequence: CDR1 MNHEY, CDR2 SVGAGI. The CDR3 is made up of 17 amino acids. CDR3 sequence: CASSYSSSAATNEKLFF. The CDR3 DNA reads TGTGCCAGCAGTTACTCTAGCTCGGCAGCAACTAATGAAAAACTGTTTTTT.